Given below is one T cell receptor (beta chain) in context. This sample is drawn from a study of blood T cell repertoires in COVID-19. Study background: COVID-19 samples from acute and convalescent phases originated in the United States, Italy and Spain. Sources were T cells, B-cell-depleted T cells, or PBMCs; the material itself was cDNA or gDNA.

The CDR3 covers 13 residues. Trimming stripped 11 bases from V and 4 bases from J, with 12 bases between. Per germline, CDR1 MNHEY and CDR2 SVGAGI. Measured with immunoSEQ multiplex PCR; TCRdb has only the in-frame clones, and not every one. Among roughly 200,000 clones listed, 80% to 85% were seen once. Sequenced sample: peripheral blood. This sequence was found in a middle-aged woman with COVID-19, enrolled during active disease. The chain is built from TRBV6-5 and TRBJ2-6, with D maybe TRBD1 (5 bases). CDR3 loop: CAARAPGANVLTF. The DNA of the CDR3 is TGTGCCGCCAGGGCGCCCGGGGCCAACGTCCTGACTTTC.